This entry is about one TCR beta chain. Some clones are missing from TCRdb's copy, which holds only in-frame ones; the method was immunoSEQ multiplex PCR. This table has 85,000 to 120,000 clones, about 90% appearing once. The sample belongs to a study of T cell changes during pregnancy in multiple sclerosis. Here the sequenced sample was peripheral blood, taken after pregnancy. The clonotype originates from a female donor with multiple sclerosis, enrolled in a pregnancy study.

The CDR3 DNA reads TGCGCCAGCAGTCCTGGCGGGGTCGGGAGTGGGAATGAGCAGTTCTTC. The encoded protein is CASSPGGVGSGNEQFF. The chain joins TRBV5-1 to TRBJ2-1; TRBD2 is a possible D gene (6 bases). This CDR3 spans 16 amino acids. CDR1 and CDR2 from the germline V gene are SGHRS and YFSETQ. V was clipped by 5 bases and J by 7 bases, with 22 bases between them.